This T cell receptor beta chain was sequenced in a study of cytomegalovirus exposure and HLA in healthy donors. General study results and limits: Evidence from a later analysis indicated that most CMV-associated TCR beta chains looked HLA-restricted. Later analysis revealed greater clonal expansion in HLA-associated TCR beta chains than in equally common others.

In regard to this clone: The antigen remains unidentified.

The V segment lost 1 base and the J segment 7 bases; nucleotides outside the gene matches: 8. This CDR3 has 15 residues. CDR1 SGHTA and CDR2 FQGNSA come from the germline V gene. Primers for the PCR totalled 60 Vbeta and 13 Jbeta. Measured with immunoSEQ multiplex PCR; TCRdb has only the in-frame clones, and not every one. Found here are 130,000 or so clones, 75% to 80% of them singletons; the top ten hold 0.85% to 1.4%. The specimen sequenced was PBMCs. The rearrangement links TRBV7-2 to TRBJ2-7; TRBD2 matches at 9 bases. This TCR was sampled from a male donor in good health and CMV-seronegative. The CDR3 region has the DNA TGTGCCAGCAGCTTAGAAGGCGGGGGGGCCTGGGAGCAGTACTTC. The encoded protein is CASSLEGGGAWEQYF.